This is a list of T cell receptor beta chains from one sample in a study of T cell responses to AZD1222 COVID-19 vaccine. Libraries were prepared by immunoSEQ multiplex PCR; TCRdb keeps only in-frame clonotypes and omits some of them. The data contain about 130,000 clones, 75% to 90% of them singletons. This material consisted of peripheral blood, taken on day 0 of AZD1222 vaccination. All receptors derive from an adult in good health. CDR3s include the opening cysteine and the closing phenylalanine or tryptophan. D genes are given only for firm matches. Part of the rows lack a size; the others show once, few, many or a class for expanded clones.

v_gene	abundance	d_gene	j_gene	CDR3nt	CDR3aa
TRBV12-3/TRBV12-4	NA	NA	TRBJ2-7	TGTGCCAGCAGTTCCGGCGCTTGGTACGAGCAGTACTTC	CASSSGAWYEQYF
TRBV9	NA	NA	TRBJ2-7	TGTGCCAGCAGCGTAGGGGGAAGCGATGGTATCTACGAGCAGTACTTC	CASSVGGSDGIYEQYF
TRBV7-9	NA	TRBD1	TRBJ1-6	TGTGCCAGCAGCGTTAGGGACAGGGCTAATTCACCCCTCCACTTT	CASSVRDRANSPLHF
TRBV6-6	once	NA	TRBJ1-5	TGTGCCAGCAGTTACGGACGGGATAGCAATCAGCCCCAGCATTTT	CASSYGRDSNQPQHF
TRBV29-1	NA	NA	TRBJ1-1	TGCAGCGTTATTCGACCGGAGGGCACTGAAGCTTTCTTT	CSVIRPEGTEAFF
TRBV4-1	NA	NA	TRBJ1-1	TGCGCCAGCAGTACTCGTGTGGCGGGAGAGCACACTGAAGCTTTCTTT	CASSTRVAGEHTEAFF
TRBV20-1	NA	NA	TRBJ1-2	TGCAGTGCTAGTCGGGGGAACAACTATGGCTACACCTTC	CSASRGNNYGYTF
TRBV2	NA	NA	TRBJ2-3	TGTGCCAGCAGTGTGTCCCAGGGAACAGATACGCAGTATTTT	CASSVSQGTDTQYF
TRBV29-1	NA	NA	TRBJ2-1	TGCAGCGTCATTTTCAACAATGAGCAGTTCTTC	CSVIFNNEQFF
TRBV5-8	NA	NA	TRBJ1-1	TGTGCCAGCAGCCCCGGACGGGAGAATGCTGAAGCTTTCTTT	CASSPGRENAEAFF
TRBV19	NA	TRBD1	TRBJ1-2	TGTGCCAGCCAGCGGGACAGGGTATTGGATGGCTACACCTTC	CASQRDRVLDGYTF
TRBV5-6	NA	TRBD1	TRBJ1-2	TGTGCCAGCAGCCCCCTCCGGGGACAGGGATTCGGGCTCTATGGCTACACCTTC	CASSPLRGQGFGLYGYTF
TRBV10-3	NA	NA	TRBJ1-5	TGTGCCATCCAAGCGGGGGCACCCAATCAGCCCCAGCATTTT	CAIQAGAPNQPQHF
TRBV5-1	NA	TRBD1	TRBJ2-2	TGCGCCAGCAGCGGCGACAGGGGCAGCACCGGGGAGCTGTTTTTT	CASSGDRGSTGELFF
TRBV28	NA	NA	TRBJ1-1	TGTGCCAGCAGTTTCACAGGAGAAGCTTTCTTT	CASSFTGEAFF
TRBV19	NA	NA	TRBJ1-6	TGTGCCAGTACCCGTAATCGGGCAGGTGCTAAATCGCCCCTCCACTTT	CASTRNRAGAKSPLHF
TRBV5-1	NA	NA	TRBJ1-1	TGCGCCAGCAGCCGAGGGACGGAGAACACTGAAGCTTTCTTT	CASSRGTENTEAFF
TRBV7-2	few	NA	TRBJ2-7	TGTGCCAGCAGCTTAGCCGGGACTCGGCTTTCGGACGAGCAGTACTTC	CASSLAGTRLSDEQYF
TRBV28	NA	TRBD1	TRBJ1-4	TGTGCCAGCAGGGCAGGACAGGCGGAAAAACTGTTTTTT	CASRAGQAEKLFF
TRBV7-9	NA	NA	TRBJ1-4	TGTGCCAGCAGGGGAAGCGTAACAACTAATGAAAAACTGTTTTTT	CASRGSVTTNEKLFF
TRBV21-1	NA	NA	TRBJ1-1	TGTGCCAGCAGCAAGGGACAGTGGGGAACTGAAGCTTTCTTT	CASSKGQWGTEAFF
TRBV20-1	NA	NA	TRBJ2-3	TGCAGTGCAAGGGGGGGAGGTACGCAGTATTTT	CSARGGGTQYF
TRBV5-1	NA	TRBD1	TRBJ1-2	TGCGCCAGCAGCCTGGCGACAGGGGGCTACTATGGCTACACCTTC	CASSLATGGYYGYTF
TRBV5-5	NA	TRBD1	TRBJ2-7	TGTGCCAGCAGCTTGAGTCCAGGGACAGTGAGCTCCTACGAGCAGTACTTC	CASSLSPGTVSSYEQYF
TRBV7-9	NA	NA	TRBJ1-1	TGTGCCAGCAGCGGGGCCCTCATGAACACTGAAGCTTTCTTT	CASSGALMNTEAFF
TRBV28	NA	NA	TRBJ1-6	TGTGCCAGCAGTCTTACTCCTTCCGGGGGTTCACCCCTCCACTTT	CASSLTPSGGSPLHF
TRBV5-1	NA	TRBD2	TRBJ2-5	TGCGCCAGCAGAAGCGGGGGGGCCGGAGAGACCCAGTACTTC	CASRSGGAGETQYF
TRBV5-1	NA	NA	TRBJ2-5	TGCGCCAGCAGCTTCCGAGGGGCCGTAGGGGAGACCCAGTACTTC	CASSFRGAVGETQYF
TRBV6-2/TRBV6-3	NA	TRBD2	TRBJ2-1	TGTGCCAGCAGTTTGGGACTGATGGGGGGGGGAGTCTTCTACAATGAGCAGTTCTTC	CASSLGLMGGGVFYNEQFF
TRBV6-1	NA	NA	TRBJ1-1	TGTGCCAGCAGTGAATCTAACAGGAACACTGAAGCTTTCTTT	CASSESNRNTEAFF
TRBV5-5	NA	NA	TRBJ2-3	TGTGCCAGCAGCCGCACAGATACGCAGTATTTT	CASSRTDTQYF
TRBV5-1	NA	NA	TRBJ1-1	TGCGCCAGCAGCTTGGTCGGGGCAGGACAAATGAACACTGAAGCTTTCTTT	CASSLVGAGQMNTEAFF
TRBV28	few	NA	TRBJ1-5	TGTGCCAGCAGTTTTAGCCTTGGGCCTAATCAGCCCCAGCATTTT	CASSFSLGPNQPQHF
TRBV4-1	NA	NA	TRBJ2-3	TGCGCCAGCAGCCAAGTGAACCGGGTCAGCACAGATACGCAGTATTTT	CASSQVNRVSTDTQYF
TRBV7-7	NA	TRBD2	TRBJ2-3	TGTGCCAGCAGCCTGAGCGGGGTGACAGATACGCAGTATTTT	CASSLSGVTDTQYF
TRBV5-1	NA	TRBD1	TRBJ1-4	TGCGCCAGCAGCGGCAGGACAGGGCTCGGCCTCAATGAAAAACTGTTTTTT	CASSGRTGLGLNEKLFF
TRBV21-1	medium-sized	NA	TRBJ1-4	TGTGCCAGCAGCAAAGTCCGACTGTCTAGGTCAACTAATGAAAAACTGTTTTTT	CASSKVRLSRSTNEKLFF
TRBV5-1	NA	NA	TRBJ1-1	TGCGCCAGCAGCTTACAGGGAGTGGGGAACACTGAAGCTTTCTTT	CASSLQGVGNTEAFF
TRBV6-6	NA	NA	TRBJ2-5	TGTGCCAGCAGTTACACGGGAGAGACCCAGTACTTC	CASSYTGETQYF
TRBV6-5	NA	NA	TRBJ1-1	TGTGCCAGCAGTTATAGCAGGAACACTGAAGCTTTCTTT	CASSYSRNTEAFF
TRBV7-2	NA	TRBD1	TRBJ1-4	TGTGCCAGCAGCTTAGAGGGACAGGGGGCGGTGGAACTGTTTTTT	CASSLEGQGAVELFF
TRBV12-3/TRBV12-4	many	NA	TRBJ1-1	TGTGCCAGCAGTCGGACAGTCACTGAAGCTTTCTTT	CASSRTVTEAFF
TRBV2	NA	NA	TRBJ1-1	TGTGCCAGCAGTGATCTTCGGGGGGCGGATATGAACACTGAAGCTTTCTTT	CASSDLRGADMNTEAFF
TRBV5-6	NA	TRBD1	TRBJ1-2	TGTGCCAGCAGCTTACCTGACAGGGTGAAGTATGGCTACACCTTC	CASSLPDRVKYGYTF
TRBV5-1	NA	NA	TRBJ1-3	TGCGCCAGCAGCTTGGAGTACAGGGACTCTGGAAACACCATATATTTT	CASSLEYRDSGNTIYF
TRBV6-4	few	TRBD1	TRBJ2-3	TGTGCCAGCAGTGACGGCGGGACAGGGGCAGATACGCAGTATTTT	CASSDGGTGADTQYF
TRBV5-8	NA	NA	TRBJ2-5	TGTGCCAGCAACCCGGGACTCCACAACCAAGAGACCCAGTACTTC	CASNPGLHNQETQYF
TRBV6-6	NA	TRBD2	TRBJ2-7	TGTGCCAGCAGTTACCGTAGCGGGGGCTCCTACGAGCAGTACTTC	CASSYRSGGSYEQYF
TRBV28	few	NA	TRBJ1-2	TGTGCCAGCGTCGGAGCAGGGAGTATAGACATCTATGGCTACACCTTC	CASVGAGSIDIYGYTF
TRBV14	few	TRBD1	TRBJ1-2	TGTGCCAGCAGAGTACAGGGGGCGTCGGGCGGCTACACCTTC	CASRVQGASGGYTF
TRBV4-1	NA	NA	TRBJ2-7	TGCGCCAGCAGCCAAGGGACTGCCTTCACCTACGAGCAGTACTTC	CASSQGTAFTYEQYF
TRBV12-3/TRBV12-4	NA	NA	TRBJ1-2	TGTGCCAGCAGTTTAATGGCAGGTTATGGCTACACCTTC	CASSLMAGYGYTF
TRBV28	NA	NA	TRBJ2-3	TGTGCCAGCAGTGAGGACAGAAGCACAGATACGCAGTATTTT	CASSEDRSTDTQYF
TRBV5-4	NA	NA	TRBJ1-2	TGTGCCAGCAGCCCTGACTCTAACTATGGCTACACCTTC	CASSPDSNYGYTF
TRBV18	NA	NA	TRBJ2-7	TGTGCCAGCTCACCACTAAGCGGACACGGCTCCTACGAGCAGTACTTC	CASSPLSGHGSYEQYF
TRBV3-1/TRBV3-2	NA	NA	TRBJ1-2	TGTGCCAGCAGCCAAGAAGGGGGTGCGGGGTTCTATGGCTACACCTTC	CASSQEGGAGFYGYTF
TRBV7-8	many	TRBD1	TRBJ1-5	TGTGCCAGCAGCTTAGGGGTTCTGGGCAGGGGGCTTAATCAGCCCCAGCATTTT	CASSLGVLGRGLNQPQHF
TRBV28	once	NA	TRBJ1-5	TGTGCCAGCAGTCTCGCGTCAGGGGGCAATCAGCCCCAGCATTTT	CASSLASGGNQPQHF
TRBV28	NA	NA	TRBJ1-3	TGTGCCAGCAGTTTGTCAGGGCCTGGAAACACCATATATTTT	CASSLSGPGNTIYF
TRBV5-1	NA	TRBD1	TRBJ1-4	TGCGCCAGCAGCTTGGGGACAGGGGAAAATGAAAAACTGTTTTTT	CASSLGTGENEKLFF